The 15 T cell receptor beta chains below were found in one sample sequenced in a study of response to subunit inactivated influenza vaccine. Using its own MiXCR run on the RT-PCR reads, TCRdb lists one record per CDR3 protein. The sample includes over 800,000 distinct CDR3 sequences, over 20% of them seen just once. The sequencing used PBMCs from blood, collected 5 days after vaccination. Every receptor here comes from a man aged 50 or older who received an inactivated influenza vaccine.

The chain recombines TRBV7-2 with TRBJ2-5; TRBD1 might be the D (7 bases). V was clipped by 8 bases and J by 4 bases, with 14 bases between them. This CDR3 region has 13 residues. Germline V gene lookup returns CDR1 SGHTA and CDR2 FQGNSA. CDR3 sequence (DNA): TGTGCCAGCCGGAACAGGGGAGGAGAGACCCAGTACTTC. The encoded protein is CASRNRGGETQYF. Combining the CDR3 with reference TRBV7-2 and TRBJ2-5 gives the whole variable domain GAGVSQSPSNKVTEKGKDVELRCDPISGHTALYWYRQSLGQGLEFLIYFQGNSAPDKSGLPSDRFSAERTGGSVSTLTIQRTQQEDSAVYLCASRNRGGETQYFGPGTRLLVL.

This clonotype was recorded many times. The rearrangement uses TRBV5-1 and TRBJ2-1, with D perhaps TRBD1 or TRBD2 (5 bases each). Trimming stripped 0 bases from V and 4 bases from J, with 11 bases between. Germline V lookup: CDR1 SGHRS, CDR2 YFSETQ. The CDR3 is 15 amino acids. This CDR3 is CASSLVGTTYNEQFF. Written as DNA, the CDR3 is TGCGCCAGCAGCTTGGTAGGGACGACTTACAATGAGCAGTTCTTC.

The rearrangement uses TRBV20-1 and TRBJ1-2, with D unresolved. This CDR3 spans 12 amino acids. The V and J ends lost 3 bases and 5 bases respectively, with 10 bases between them. Germline V lookup: CDR1 DFQATT, CDR2 SNEGSKA (reference sequence). The CDR3 DNA reads as TGCAGTGCTAGGGTCGGACCATATGGCTACACCTTC. Translation: CSARVGPYGYTF.

The table lists this clonotype with a few counts. The V call is TRBV24-1, the J call TRBJ2-5; D may be TRBD2 (6 bases). Trimming shortened V by 5 bases and J by 0 bases, and 9 bases separated the two germline ends. Germline V gene data show CDR1 as KGHDR and CDR2 as SFDVKD. CDR3 length equals 14 residues. For the CDR3, the DNA is TGTGCCACCAGTGGCGCGGGGCACCAAGAGACCCAGTACTTC. The encoded protein is CATSGAGHQETQYF.

Only a few counts were recorded for this clonotype. V and J are TRBV12-3 or TRBV12-4 and TRBJ1-4, with a weak D call TRBD1 (6 bases). The V and J ends lost 7 bases and 6 bases respectively, with 12 bases between them. The length of the CDR3 is 13 residues. CDR3 sequence reads: CASKDRPYEKLFF. DNA for the CDR3: TGTGCCAGCAAGGACAGACCCTATGAAAAACTGTTTTTT.

Only a few counts were recorded for this clonotype. V is TRBV5-5 and J is TRBJ2-1; 10 bases fit TRBD2. From germline, CDR1 is SGHKS and CDR2 YYEKEE (reference sequence). The trim removed 4 bases at V and 3 bases at J, leaving 7 bases unmatched. The CDR3 contains 16 residues. CDR3 DNA sequence: TGTGCCAGCAGCCCTACTAGCGGGGTAAACTACAATGAGCAGTTCTTC. Its translation is CASSPTSGVNYNEQFF.

This clonotype has at least ten counts. At one end the junction does not follow the germline gene, possibly because of a read error. The chain recombines TRBV5-1 with TRBJ2-2; D is ambiguous. This CDR3 is built from 14 residues. Germline CDR1 SGHRS, CDR2 YFSETQ. The CDR3 loop is CASSLGTNTGELFF. In nucleotides, the CDR3 is TGTGCCAGCAGCTTGGGAACGAACACCGGGGAGCTGTTTTTT.

CDR3 sequence (DNA): TGCAGTGCTAGGACATATTCGGATACGCAGTATTTT. Translation: CSARTYSDTQYF. The chain employs TRBV20-1 and TRBJ2-3; D call uncertain. The CDR3 runs to 12 residues. V lost 3 bases and J 6 bases, leaving 10 bases between the germline ends. Germline CDR1 DFQATT, CDR2 SNEGSKA (reference sequence).

This clonotype was found a few times. The chain employs TRBV5-5 and TRBJ2-5, with no clear D. This CDR3 spans 13 amino acids. The germline V gene has CDR1 SGHKS and CDR2 YYEKEE (reference sequence). The V gene lost 5 bases and the J gene lost 5 bases, with 13 bases spanning the gap. This CDR3 reads CASSLIPLETQYF. CDR3 nucleotides: TGTGCCAGCAGTTTAATCCCACTTGAGACCCAGTACTTC.

The chain combines TRBV24-1 with TRBJ1-2, with D perhaps matching TRBD1 (5 bases). V was pared by 3 bases and J by 8 bases, with 21 bases between. The germline V gene encodes CDR1 KGHDR and CDR2 SFDVKD. The CDR3 runs to 16 residues. This chain's CDR3 is CATSDSSEQVVGGYTF. The DNA of the CDR3 is TGTGCCACCAGTGATAGTTCTGAACAGGTGGTTGGCGGCTACACCTTC.

The sample holds many counts of this clonotype. The chain is built from TRBV20-1 and TRBJ2-1; 7 nucleotides agree with TRBD1. The germline V gene has CDR1 DFQATT and CDR2 SNEGSKA (reference sequence). The CDR3 totals 13 residues. The V gene end was trimmed by 4 bases and the J gene end by 11 bases; junction bases not matched to a gene: 11. CDR3 loop: CSAIPSDRLKQFF. CDR3 nucleotide sequence: TGCAGTGCTATCCCCTCGGACAGGCTTAAGCAGTTCTTC.

The rearrangement links TRBV14 to TRBJ1-6, with a possible D match to TRBD1 (5 bases). Germline V gives CDR1 SGHDN, CDR2 FVKESK. This CDR3 region has 14 residues. The germline V and J ends were trimmed by 1 base and 9 bases, with 10 bases remaining between them. This CDR3 is CASSQGQGASPLHF. CDR3 sequence (DNA): TGTGCCAGCAGCCAAGGGCAGGGCGCTTCACCCCTCCACTTT. Based on the CDR3 plus reference TRBV14 and TRBJ1-6, the full variable domain is EAGVTQFPSHSVIEKGQTVTLRCDPISGHDNLYWYRRVMGKEIKFLLHFVKESKQDESGMPNNRFLAERTGGTYSTLKVQPAELEDSGVYFCASSQGQGASPLHFGNGTRLTVT.

This clonotype came up a few times. The chain carries TRBV5-1 and TRBJ2-7; 11 bases align to TRBD1. Losses at the gene ends were 0 bases for V and 4 bases for J; bases not matched to a gene: 6. CDR3 length: 16 residues. CDR1 SGHRS and CDR2 YFSETQ come from the germline V gene. The CDR3 sequence is CASSLEGTGGRYEQYF. CDR3 in DNA: TGCGCCAGCAGCTTGGAAGGGACAGGGGGTCGGTACGAGCAGTACTTC.

This clonotype was observed many times. This chain links TRBV16 with TRBJ2-7; D is undetermined. The V gene lost 0 bases and the J gene lost 1 base, with 10 bases spanning the gap. The CDR3 is 15 amino acids. Germline CDR1 and CDR2: KGHSY and FQNENV. CDR3: CASSQSRASSYEQYF. The DNA for the CDR3 is TGTGCCAGCAGCCAATCTCGGGCAAGTTCCTACGAGCAGTACTTC.

The table lists this clonotype with a few counts. The chain employs TRBV10-3 and TRBJ2-3; D call uncertain. Germline V gene sequence: CDR1 ENHRY, CDR2 SYGVKD. This CDR3 region has 15 residues. Trimming took 1 base from V and 0 from J, leaving 8 bases between them. The CDR3 is CAISELLPSTDTQYF. DNA of the CDR3: TGTGCCATCAGTGAGTTACTGCCTAGCACAGATACGCAGTATTTT.